This T cell receptor (beta chain) comes out of a study of control samples from healthy donors and cancer patients. This CDR3 comprises 12 residues. Germline CDR1 SGHAT, CDR2 FQNNGV. With 1 base removed from V and 6 bases from J, the gap between germline ends came to 7 bases. Clones were read by immunoSEQ multiplex PCR, and TCRdb kept only the in-frame ones, dropping some. Of more than 95,000 clones listed, roughly 93% were seen once; the top ten hold about 2.6%. This TCR was sampled from a man aged 25-45 years in good health. The chain combines TRBV11-2 with TRBJ2-7; D gene unclear. Sequencing input: blood. CDR3 sequence reads: CASSLVLGEQYF. In DNA, the CDR3 is TGTGCCAGCAGCTTAGTGCTCGGCGAGCAGTACTTC.